This T cell receptor (beta chain) was observed in a study of cytomegalovirus exposure and HLA in healthy donors. With 60 Vbeta and 13 Jbeta primers, the PCR was carried out. Sequencing was performed with immunoSEQ multiplex PCR; in TCRdb, only in-frame clones are kept and a portion is missing. Seen in this sample are about 33,000 clones; the ten most common clones hold around 4.8%. A remark on this clone: The target antigen is unknown.

General study results and limits: There was a cluster of highly shared sequence variants that was likely a sequencing artifact. The only immune exposure information that was available was CMV serostatus. Researchers left out some V segments, among them TRBV6-2 and TRBV6-3, as indistinguishable.

V lost 3 bases and J lost 0, with 10 bases in between. The CDR3 has 16 residues. Germline V gene data show CDR1 as SGDLS and CDR2 as YYNGEE. The TCR was taken from a middle-aged woman in good health and CMV-seropositive. The J gene is TRBJ2-6, the V gene TRBV9; D possibly corresponds to TRBD2 (6 bases). Input material: PBMCs. CDR3 DNA sequence: TGTGCCAGCAGCGCCGGGAGTAGCTCTGGGGCCAACGTCCTGACTTTC. It specifies CASSAGSSSGANVLTF. Full variable domain (rest looked up from reference TRBV9 and TRBJ2-6): DSGVTQTPKHLITATGQRVTLRCSPRSGDLSVYWYQQSLDQGLQFLIQYYNGEERAKGNILERFSAQQFPDLHSELNLSSLELGDSALYFCASSAGSSSGANVLTFGAGSRLTVL.